This TCR beta chain comes out of a study of blood T cells in healthy people across ages. CDR1 MNHEY and CDR2 SVGEGT come from the germline V gene. Deletions cut 6 bases from V and 4 bases from J, with 15 bases between. The CDR3 extends over 14 amino acids. All donors came from Russia, were Caucasian and healthy, and spanned ages about 6 to 100. About this clonotype itself: Its antigen is currently unknown.

Primed by a sample-barcoded 5' primer and a J-beta primer mix, a second PCR proceeded for 7 to 11 cycles. Each cDNA molecule was tagged by a template-switch adaptor that had 12 random nucleotides. TCRdb ran MiXCR on the 5' RACE reads and lists one entry per CDR3 protein. Among about 780,000 distinct CDR3 sequences listed, more than 35% were seen once. Study-level points and caveats: Per million T cells, TCR beta diversity dropped roughly linearly as age increased. From one million sequenced T cells, diversity estimates were lower bounds.

The J gene is TRBJ1-2, the V gene TRBV6-2 or TRBV6-3; no definite D call. The receptor's source is an older man in good health. What was sequenced was blood. The CDR3 DNA follows: TGTGCCAGCAGCAGTAATCGGAATATCTATGGCTACACCTTC. It yields the protein CASSSNRNIYGYTF.